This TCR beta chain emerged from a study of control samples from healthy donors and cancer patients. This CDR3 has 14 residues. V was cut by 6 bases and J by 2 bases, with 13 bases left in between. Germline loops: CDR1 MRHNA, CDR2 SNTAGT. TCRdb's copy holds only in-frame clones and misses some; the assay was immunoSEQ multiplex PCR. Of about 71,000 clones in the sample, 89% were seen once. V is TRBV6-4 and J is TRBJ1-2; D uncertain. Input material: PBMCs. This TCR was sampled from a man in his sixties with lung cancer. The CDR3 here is CASSLVAGNYGYTF. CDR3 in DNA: TGTGCCAGCAGCTTGGTGGCAGGCAACTATGGCTACACCTTC.